This T cell receptor beta chain was sequenced during a study of blood T cells in healthy people across ages. Broader study findings: PBMC samples, being unsorted, prevented any conclusive comparison of naive and antigen-experienced cells.

The CDR3 has 12 residues. Trimming took off 6 bases at V and 6 bases at J, with 12 bases between the two ends. The second PCR ran roughly 7 to 12 cycles with a sample-barcoded 5' primer and J-beta primers. TCRdb re-called the 5' RACE reads with MiXCR, one entry per CDR3 protein. The sample contains hundreds of thousands of distinct CDR3 sequences, around 25% of which appear only once. Each sample used at least 6 million PBMCs. Of note for this clonotype: Antigen specificity is unknown.

This sample was shared with a second study, whose subject was T cells of mothers and their children.

The chain recombines TRBV12-3 or TRBV12-4 with TRBJ2-7; D unclear. The TCR originated in a boy aged 10-17 years in good health. Sequencing was performed on blood. CDR3 in DNA: TGTGCCAGCAGCCCCACCGGGCCCGAGCAGTACTTC. Translating it yields CASSPTGPEQYF.